Sequencing of this T cell receptor beta chain was carried out in a study of human T cells and chemical hapten exposure. The length of the CDR3 is 17 residues. Losses at the gene ends were 5 bases for V and 0 bases for J; bases not matched to a gene: 12. From germline, CDR1 is DFQATT and CDR2 SNEGSKA (reference sequence). TCRdb recomputed calls from the RACE reads with MiXCR, one row per CDR3 protein. The profile shows around 190,000 distinct CDR3 sequences, about 22% of them singletons. Stated time point: patch test 1, 2 weeks after DPC sensitization. Indicated treatment: therapeutic diphenylcyclopropenone sensitization with weekly scalp DPC.

The clonotype originates from a woman aged 50 to 60 with alopecia areata. Some clones in this sample may be carry-over from other donors' samples. The chain combines TRBV20-1 with TRBJ2-3, with TRBD2 matching over 9 bases. The sequences come from whole blood, collected in connection with sensitization to the hapten diphenylcyclopropenone (DPC). The CDR3 loop reads CSASPLAGPPSTDTQYF. The DNA of the CDR3 is TGCAGTGCTTCTCCCCTAGCGGGGCCTCCTAGCACAGATACGCAGTATTTT.